The rows below give T cell receptor beta chains drawn from one sample of a study of STAT3 mutations in large granular lymphocyte leukemia. Generated by immunoSEQ multiplex PCR, the TCRdb table keeps only in-frame clones and is missing some. Here the sample spans around 9,100 clones, more than 85% being singletons. The specimen sequenced was peripheral blood mononuclear cells. These receptors originate from a man aged 55-75 years with T-cell large granular lymphocyte leukemia. Some clones in this sample may be carry-over from other donors' samples. Both conserved end residues are part of each CDR3. Fields, in order: J gene, clone size, V gene, D gene, CDR3 protein, CDR3 DNA. A D gene is named only where the DNA matches it firmly. Only some rows state a clone size, as once, few, many or a class for expanded clones.

>TRBJ2-6|.|TRBV5-4|TRBD1
CASSLGTGLSGANVLTF
TGTGCCAGCAGCTTAGGGACAGGGCTATCTGGGGCCAACGTCCTGACTTTC
>TRBJ2-1|once|TRBV28|TRBD1
CASSVPGQGKYEQFF
TGTGCCAGCAGTGTTCCGGGACAGGGGAAATATGAGCAGTTCTTC
>TRBJ1-3|.|TRBV6-5|.
CASTAPGPGGNTIYF
TGTGCCAGCACCGCGCCGGGCCCCGGAGGAAACACCATATATTTT
>TRBJ1-1|.|TRBV21-1|.
CATQGGENTEAFF
TGTGCCACCCAGGGGGGGGAGAACACTGAAGCTTTCTTT
>TRBJ2-1|.|TRBV5-1|.
CASSLRADGSYNEQFF
TGCGCCAGCAGCTTGAGGGCGGATGGATCCTACAATGAGCAGTTCTTC
>TRBJ1-2|.|TRBV5-8|TRBD1
CASQRTGRDGYTF
TGTGCCAGTCAGAGGACAGGGAGAGATGGCTACACCTTC
>TRBJ1-2|.|TRBV9|.
CASSLGRIDGYTF
TGTGCCAGCAGCCTCGGACGGATTGATGGCTACACCTTC
>TRBJ1-4|.|TRBV5-1|.
CASSLVAGTAEKLFF
TGCGCCAGCAGCTTGGTGGCCGGGACTGCTGAAAAACTGTTTTTT
>TRBJ2-5|.|TRBV5-6|TRBD2
CASSLPSGQETQYF
TGTGCCAGCAGCTTGCCTAGCGGCCAAGAGACCCAGTACTTC
>TRBJ1-1|.|TRBV27|.
CASSSTYRVNTEAFF
TGTGCCAGCAGTTCCACCTACCGGGTTAACACTGAAGCTTTCTTT
>TRBJ2-5|.|TRBV28|TRBD2
CASSLGLEGTQYF
TGTGCCAGCAGTCTGGGACTAGAAGGGACCCAGTACTTC
>TRBJ1-5|.|TRBV30|.
CAWSVRGAGVQPQHF
TGTGCCTGGAGTGTACGGGGGGCAGGTGTTCAGCCCCAGCATTTT
>TRBJ1-1|few|TRBV21-1|.
CASSTGDSLKESEAFF
TGTGCCAGCAGCACTGGGGACAGCCTTAAGGAGAGTGAAGCTTTCTTT
>TRBJ2-3|.|TRBV29-1|.
CSVEGLDTQYF
TGCAGCGTTGAGGGGCTGGATACGCAGTATTTT
>TRBJ1-6|.|TRBV30|.
CAWSSFRGRNSPLHF
TGTGCCTGGAGTAGTTTCAGGGGTAGAAATTCACCCCTCCACTTT
>TRBJ1-3|.|TRBV28|.
CASSLLGIGNTIYF
TGTGCCAGCAGTTTACTAGGTATCGGAAACACCATATATTTT
>TRBJ2-7|.|TRBV28|.
CASSSPGDTAYEQYF
TGTGCCAGCAGTTCCCCGGGGGACACGGCCTACGAGCAGTACTTC
>TRBJ1-2|few|TRBV6-5|.
CASKGGGSGYTF
TGTGCCAGCAAGGGGGGAGGCTCTGGCTACACCTTC
>TRBJ2-5|.|TRBV4-3|.
CASSSKVGTSSETQYF
TGCGCCAGCAGCTCAAAGGTCGGCACTAGTTCGGAGACCCAGTACTTC
>TRBJ1-2|.|TRBV28|TRBD1
CASSAPGQPMGYTF
TGTGCCAGCAGCGCCCCGGGACAGCCTATGGGCTACACCTTC
>TRBJ1-1|.|TRBV5-1|TRBD1
CASRGQGASNTEAFF
TGCGCCAGCAGGGGACAGGGGGCCTCGAACACTGAAGCTTTCTTT
>TRBJ2-1|.|TRBV29-1|TRBD2
CSVAGTSGRGDEQFF
TGCAGCGTCGCTGGGACTAGCGGGAGAGGAGATGAGCAGTTCTTC
>TRBJ2-3|.|TRBV7-2|.
CASSLKGDISTDTQYF
TGTGCCAGCAGCTTAAAGGGGGACATTAGCACAGATACGCAGTATTTT
>TRBJ2-5|.|TRBV5-1|TRBD2
CASSEGTREETQYF
TGCGCCAGCAGCGAAGGGACTAGAGAAGAGACCCAGTACTTC
>TRBJ1-2|.|TRBV19|TRBD1
CASRTGGSYGYTF
TGTGCCAGTAGGACAGGGGGATCCTATGGCTACACCTTC
>TRBJ2-3|.|TRBV7-3|.
CASSLTAGLPQDTQYF
TGTGCCAGCAGCTTAACAGCGGGCCTCCCCCAAGATACGCAGTATTTT
>TRBJ2-1|.|TRBV7-3|.
CASSLTVMDGEQFF
TGTGCCAGCAGCTTAACGGTCATGGATGGTGAGCAGTTCTTC
>TRBJ2-3|.|TRBV5-1|.
CASSLKGNTDTQYF
TGCGCCAGCAGCTTGAAGGGTAACACAGATACGCAGTATTTT
>TRBJ2-7|.|TRBV5-1|.
CASSLGQLYEQYF
TGCGCCAGCAGCTTGGGACAGCTCTACGAGCAGTACTTC
>TRBJ2-5|.|TRBV5-4|.
CASSLGPTGGETQYF
TGTGCCAGCAGCTTGGGTCCAACGGGTGGAGAGACCCAGTACTTC